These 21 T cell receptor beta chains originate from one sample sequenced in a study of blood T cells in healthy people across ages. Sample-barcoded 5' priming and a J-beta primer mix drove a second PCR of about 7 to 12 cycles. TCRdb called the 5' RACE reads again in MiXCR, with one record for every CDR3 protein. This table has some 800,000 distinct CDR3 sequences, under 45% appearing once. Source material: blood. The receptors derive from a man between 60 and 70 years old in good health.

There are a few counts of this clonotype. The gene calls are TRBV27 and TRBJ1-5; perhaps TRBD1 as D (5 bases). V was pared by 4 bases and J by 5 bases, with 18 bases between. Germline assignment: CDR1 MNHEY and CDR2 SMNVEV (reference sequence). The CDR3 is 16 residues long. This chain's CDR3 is CASSSLITEGYQPQHF. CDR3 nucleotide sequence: TGTGCCAGCAGTTCCCTCATTACGGAGGGGTATCAGCCCCAGCATTTT.

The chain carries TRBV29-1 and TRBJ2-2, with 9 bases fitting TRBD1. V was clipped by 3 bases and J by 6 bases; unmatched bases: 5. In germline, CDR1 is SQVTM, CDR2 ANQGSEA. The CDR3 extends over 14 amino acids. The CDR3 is CSVDRDRGSGELFF. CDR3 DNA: TGCAGCGTTGACAGAGACAGGGGGTCCGGGGAGCTGTTTTTT.

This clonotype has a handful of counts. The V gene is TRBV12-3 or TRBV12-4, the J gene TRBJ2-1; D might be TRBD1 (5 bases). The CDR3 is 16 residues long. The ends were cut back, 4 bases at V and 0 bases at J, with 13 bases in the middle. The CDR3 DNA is TGTGCCAGCAGTTCGCTATACAGGAGCTCCTACAATGAGCAGTTCTTC. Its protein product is CASSSLYRSSYNEQFF.

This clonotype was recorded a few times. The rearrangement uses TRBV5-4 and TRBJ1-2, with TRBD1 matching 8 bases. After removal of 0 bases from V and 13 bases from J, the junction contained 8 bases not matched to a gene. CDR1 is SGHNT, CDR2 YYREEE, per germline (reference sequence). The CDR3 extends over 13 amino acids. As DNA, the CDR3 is TGTGCCAGCAGCTTGGGAAAGGACAGGGTACTCACCTTC. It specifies CASSLGKDRVLTF.

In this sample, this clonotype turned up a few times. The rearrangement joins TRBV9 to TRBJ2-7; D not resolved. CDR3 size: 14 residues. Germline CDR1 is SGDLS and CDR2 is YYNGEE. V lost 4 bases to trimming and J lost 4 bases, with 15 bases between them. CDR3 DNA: TGTGCCAGCAGCCCCCAAAAGGGAAAATACGAGCAGTACTTC. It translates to CASSPQKGKYEQYF.

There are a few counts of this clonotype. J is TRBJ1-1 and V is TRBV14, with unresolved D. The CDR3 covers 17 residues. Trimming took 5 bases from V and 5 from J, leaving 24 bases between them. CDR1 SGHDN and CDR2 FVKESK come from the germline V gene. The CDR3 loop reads CASSSNPGQALSTEAFF. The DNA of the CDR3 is TGTGCCAGCAGCTCAAATCCAGGCCAAGCCTTGAGTACTGAAGCTTTCTTT.

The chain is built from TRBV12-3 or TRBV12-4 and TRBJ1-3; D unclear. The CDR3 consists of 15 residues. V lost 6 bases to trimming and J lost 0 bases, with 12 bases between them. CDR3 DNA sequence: TGTGCCAGCAGAGGAGATACGAGCTCTGGAAACACCATATATTTT. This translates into CASRGDTSSGNTIYF.

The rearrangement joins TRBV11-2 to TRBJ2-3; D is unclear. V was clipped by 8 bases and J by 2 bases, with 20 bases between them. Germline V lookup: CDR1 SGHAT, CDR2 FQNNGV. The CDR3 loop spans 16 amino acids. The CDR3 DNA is TGTGCCAGCGGCACCGCAGATGCAAAATCCACAGATACGCAGTATTTT. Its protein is CASGTADAKSTDTQYF.

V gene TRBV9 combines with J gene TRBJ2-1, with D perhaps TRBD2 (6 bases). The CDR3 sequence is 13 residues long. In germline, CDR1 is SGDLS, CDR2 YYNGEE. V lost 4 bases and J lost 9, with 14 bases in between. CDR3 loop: CASSSQVGGEQFF. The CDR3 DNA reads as TGTGCCAGCAGCTCCCAGGTGGGGGGTGAGCAGTTCTTC.

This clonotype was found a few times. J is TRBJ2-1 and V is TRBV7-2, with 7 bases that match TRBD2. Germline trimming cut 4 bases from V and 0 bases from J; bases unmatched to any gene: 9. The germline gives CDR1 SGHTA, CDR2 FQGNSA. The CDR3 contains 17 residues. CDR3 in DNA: TGTGCCAGCAGCTCGAGGAGCGGGGCGAGCTCCTACAATGAGCAGTTCTTC. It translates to CASSSRSGASSYNEQFF.

The CDR3 nucleotides read TGCAGTGCTAGGACTAGCGGGGGGCCCCAAGAGACCCAGTACTTC. It codes for CSARTSGGPQETQYF. J is TRBJ2-5 and V is TRBV20-1; 13 bases match TRBD2. Germline V gives CDR1 DFQATT, CDR2 SNEGSKA (reference sequence). The V and J ends lost 3 bases and 1 base, in that order; junction bases with no gene match: 2. The CDR3 is 15 amino acids.

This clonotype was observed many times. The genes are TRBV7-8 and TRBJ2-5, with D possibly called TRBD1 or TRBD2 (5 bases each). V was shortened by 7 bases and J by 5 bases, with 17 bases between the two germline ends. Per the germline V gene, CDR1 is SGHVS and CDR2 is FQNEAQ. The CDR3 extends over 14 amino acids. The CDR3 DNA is TGTGCCAGCACCAAAGGGGTCGGGGCGGAGACCCAGTACTTC. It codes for CASTKGVGAETQYF.

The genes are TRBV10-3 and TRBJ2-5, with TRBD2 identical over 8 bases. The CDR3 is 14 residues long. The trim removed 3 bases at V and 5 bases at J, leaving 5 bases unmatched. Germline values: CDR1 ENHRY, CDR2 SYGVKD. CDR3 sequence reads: CAISDGGVLETQYF. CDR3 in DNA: TGTGCCATCAGTGACGGGGGGGTCCTTGAGACCCAGTACTTC.

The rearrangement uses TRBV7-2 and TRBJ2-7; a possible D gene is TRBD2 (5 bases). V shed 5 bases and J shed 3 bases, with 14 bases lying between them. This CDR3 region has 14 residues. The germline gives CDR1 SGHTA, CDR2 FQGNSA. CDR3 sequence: CASSPSPGNYEQYF. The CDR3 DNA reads TGTGCCAGCAGCCCGAGCCCGGGGAACTACGAGCAGTACTTC.

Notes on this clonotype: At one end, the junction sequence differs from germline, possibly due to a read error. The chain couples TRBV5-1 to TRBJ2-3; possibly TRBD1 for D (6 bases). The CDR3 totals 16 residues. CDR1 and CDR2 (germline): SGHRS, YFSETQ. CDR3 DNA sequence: TGCGCCAGCGGCTTGGACGGTACAGGGACCCCCAATACGCAGTATTTT. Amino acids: CASGLDGTGTPNTQYF.

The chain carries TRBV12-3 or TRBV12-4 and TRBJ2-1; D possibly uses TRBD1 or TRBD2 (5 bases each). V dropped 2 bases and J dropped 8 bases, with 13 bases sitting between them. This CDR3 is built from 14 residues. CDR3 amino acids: CASSLSIRGDEQFF. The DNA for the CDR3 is TGTGCCAGCAGTTTAAGTATACGAGGGGATGAGCAGTTCTTC.

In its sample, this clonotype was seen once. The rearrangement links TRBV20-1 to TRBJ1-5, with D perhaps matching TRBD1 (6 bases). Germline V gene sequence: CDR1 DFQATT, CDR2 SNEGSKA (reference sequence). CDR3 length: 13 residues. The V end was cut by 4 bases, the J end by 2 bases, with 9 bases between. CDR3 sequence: CSAKQGGNQPQHF. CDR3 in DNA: TGCAGTGCTAAACAGGGCGGCAATCAGCCCCAGCATTTT.

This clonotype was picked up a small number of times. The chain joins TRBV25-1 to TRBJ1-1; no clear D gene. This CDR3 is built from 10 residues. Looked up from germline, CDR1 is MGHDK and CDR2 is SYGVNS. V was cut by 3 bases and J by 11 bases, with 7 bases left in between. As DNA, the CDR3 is TGTGCCAGCAGTGATTCGGGCGCTTTCTTT. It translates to CASSDSGAFF. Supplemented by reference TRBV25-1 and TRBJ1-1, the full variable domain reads EADIYQTPRYLVIGTGKKITLECSQTMGHDKMYWYQQDPGMELHLIHYSYGVNSTEKGDLSSESTVSRIRTEHFPLTLESARPSHTSQYLCASSDSGAFFGQGTRLTVV.

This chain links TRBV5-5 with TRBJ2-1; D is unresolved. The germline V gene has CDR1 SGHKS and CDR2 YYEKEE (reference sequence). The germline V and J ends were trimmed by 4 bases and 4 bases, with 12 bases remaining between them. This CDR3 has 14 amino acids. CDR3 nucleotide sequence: TGTGCCAGCAGCGTACAGATCCGATACAATGAGCAGTTCTTC. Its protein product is CASSVQIRYNEQFF. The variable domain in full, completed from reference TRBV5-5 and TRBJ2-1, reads DAGVTQSPTHLIKTRGQQVTLRCSPISGHKSVSWYQQVLGQGPQFIFQYYEKEERGRGNFPDRFSARQFPNYSSELNVNALLLGDSALYLCASSVQIRYNEQFFGPGTRLTVL.

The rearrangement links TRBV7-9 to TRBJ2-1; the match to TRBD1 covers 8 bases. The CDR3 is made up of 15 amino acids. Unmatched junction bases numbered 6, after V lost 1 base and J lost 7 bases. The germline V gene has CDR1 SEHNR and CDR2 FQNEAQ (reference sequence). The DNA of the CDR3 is TGTGCCAGCAGCTTAGGTGGGACAGGTGGTAATGAGCAGTTCTTC. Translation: CASSLGGTGGNEQFF.

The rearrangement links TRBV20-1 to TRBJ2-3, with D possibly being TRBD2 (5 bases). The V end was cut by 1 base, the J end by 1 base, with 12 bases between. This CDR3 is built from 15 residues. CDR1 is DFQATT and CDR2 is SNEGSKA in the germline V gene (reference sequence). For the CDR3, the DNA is TGCAGTGCTAGAGGAGCCGCCGGGGGCACAGATACGCAGTATTTT. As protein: CSARGAAGGTDTQYF.